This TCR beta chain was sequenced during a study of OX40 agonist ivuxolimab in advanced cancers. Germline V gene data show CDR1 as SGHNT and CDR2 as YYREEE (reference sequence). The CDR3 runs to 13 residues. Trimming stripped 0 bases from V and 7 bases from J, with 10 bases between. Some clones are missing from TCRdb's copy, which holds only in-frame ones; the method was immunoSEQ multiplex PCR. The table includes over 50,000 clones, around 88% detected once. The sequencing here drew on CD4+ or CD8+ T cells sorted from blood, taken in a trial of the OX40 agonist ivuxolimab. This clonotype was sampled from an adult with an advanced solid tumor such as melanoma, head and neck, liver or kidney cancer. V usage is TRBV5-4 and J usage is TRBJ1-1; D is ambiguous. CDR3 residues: CASSLGVSFEAFF. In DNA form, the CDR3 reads TGTGCCAGCAGCTTGGGGGTCAGCTTTGAAGCTTTCTTT.